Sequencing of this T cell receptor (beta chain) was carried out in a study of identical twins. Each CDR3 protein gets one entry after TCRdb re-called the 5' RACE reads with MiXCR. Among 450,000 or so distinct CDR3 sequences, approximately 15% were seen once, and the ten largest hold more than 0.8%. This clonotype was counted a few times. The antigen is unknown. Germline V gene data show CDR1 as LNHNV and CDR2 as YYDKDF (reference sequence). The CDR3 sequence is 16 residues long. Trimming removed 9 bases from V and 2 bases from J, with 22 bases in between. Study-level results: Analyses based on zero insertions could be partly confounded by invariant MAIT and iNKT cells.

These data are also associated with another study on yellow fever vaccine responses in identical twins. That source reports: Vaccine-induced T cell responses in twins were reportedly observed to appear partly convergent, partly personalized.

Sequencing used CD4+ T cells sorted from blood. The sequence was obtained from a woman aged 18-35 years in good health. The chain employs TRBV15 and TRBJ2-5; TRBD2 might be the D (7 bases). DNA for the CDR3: TGTGCCACAAGTAAAGAGGGGGGGCCGTGGCAAGAGACCCAGTACTTC. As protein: CATSKEGGPWQETQYF.